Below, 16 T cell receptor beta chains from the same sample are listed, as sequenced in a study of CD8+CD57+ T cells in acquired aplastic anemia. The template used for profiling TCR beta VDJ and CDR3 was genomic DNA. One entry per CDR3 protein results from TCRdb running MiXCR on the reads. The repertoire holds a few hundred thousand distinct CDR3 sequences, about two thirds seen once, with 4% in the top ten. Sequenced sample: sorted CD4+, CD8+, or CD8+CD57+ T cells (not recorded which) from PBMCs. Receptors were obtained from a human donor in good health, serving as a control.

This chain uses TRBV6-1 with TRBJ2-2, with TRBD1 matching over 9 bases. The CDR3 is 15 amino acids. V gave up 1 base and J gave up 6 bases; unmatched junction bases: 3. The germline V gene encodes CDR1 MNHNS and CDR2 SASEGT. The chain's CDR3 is CASSEGTGAPGELFF. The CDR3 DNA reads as TGTGCCAGCAGTGAAGGGACAGGGGCCCCCGGGGAGCTGTTTTTT.

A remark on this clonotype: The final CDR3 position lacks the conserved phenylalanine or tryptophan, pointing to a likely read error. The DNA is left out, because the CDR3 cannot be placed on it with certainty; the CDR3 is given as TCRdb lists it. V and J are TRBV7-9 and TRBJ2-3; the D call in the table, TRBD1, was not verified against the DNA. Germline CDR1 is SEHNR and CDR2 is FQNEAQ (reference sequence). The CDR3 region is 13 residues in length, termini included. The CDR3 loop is CASSPRTGSNQPQ.

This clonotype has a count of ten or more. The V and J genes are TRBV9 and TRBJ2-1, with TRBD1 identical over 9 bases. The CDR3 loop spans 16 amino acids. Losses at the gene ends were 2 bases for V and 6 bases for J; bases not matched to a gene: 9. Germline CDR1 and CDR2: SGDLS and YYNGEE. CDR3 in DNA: TGTGCCAGCAGCGTGTCGTACGGACAGGGGAGCAATGAGCAGTTCTTC. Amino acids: CASSVSYGQGSNEQFF.

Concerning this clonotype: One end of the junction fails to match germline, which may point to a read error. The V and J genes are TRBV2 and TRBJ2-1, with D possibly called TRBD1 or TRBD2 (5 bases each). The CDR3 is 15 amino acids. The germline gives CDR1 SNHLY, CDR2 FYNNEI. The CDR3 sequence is CASSRQGGDTGEPFF. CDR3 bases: TGTGCCAGCAGCCGGCAGGGTGGTGACACCGGGGAGCCGTTTTTT.

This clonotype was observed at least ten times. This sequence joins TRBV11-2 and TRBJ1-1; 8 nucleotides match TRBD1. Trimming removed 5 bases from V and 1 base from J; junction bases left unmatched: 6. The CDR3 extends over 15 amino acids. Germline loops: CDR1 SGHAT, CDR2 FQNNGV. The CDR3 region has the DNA TGTGCCAGCAGCGGGAGGACAGGGAGGAACACTGAAGCTTTCTTT. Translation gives CASSGRTGRNTEAFF.

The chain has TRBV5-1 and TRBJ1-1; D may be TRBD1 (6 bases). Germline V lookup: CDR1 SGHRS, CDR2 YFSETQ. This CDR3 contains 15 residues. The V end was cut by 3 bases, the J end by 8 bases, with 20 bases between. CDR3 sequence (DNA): TGCGCCAGCAGCTCAGGGGACTTGACGGGTATAGAAGCTTTCTTT. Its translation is CASSSGDLTGIEAFF.

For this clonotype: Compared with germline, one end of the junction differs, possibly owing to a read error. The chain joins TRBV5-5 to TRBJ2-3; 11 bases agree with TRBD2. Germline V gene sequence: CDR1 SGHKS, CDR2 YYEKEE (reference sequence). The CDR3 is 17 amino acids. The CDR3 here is CATSQGSGGASTDTQYF. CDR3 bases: TGTGCCACCAGCCAAGGTAGCGGGGGGGCTAGCACAGATACGCAGTATTTT.

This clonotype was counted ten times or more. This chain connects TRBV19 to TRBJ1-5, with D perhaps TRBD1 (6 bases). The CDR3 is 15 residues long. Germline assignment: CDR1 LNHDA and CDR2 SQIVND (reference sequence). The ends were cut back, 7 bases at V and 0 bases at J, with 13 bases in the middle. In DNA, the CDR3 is TGTGCCAGTATGGACAGATCGTATAGCAATCAGCCCCAGCATTTT. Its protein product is CASMDRSYSNQPQHF. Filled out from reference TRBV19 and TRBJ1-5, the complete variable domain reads DGGITQSPKYLFRKEGQNVTLSCEQNLNHDAMYWYRQDPGQGLRLIYYSQIVNDFQKGDIAEGYSVSREKKESFPLTVTSAQKNPTAFYLCASMDRSYSNQPQHFGDGTRLSIL.

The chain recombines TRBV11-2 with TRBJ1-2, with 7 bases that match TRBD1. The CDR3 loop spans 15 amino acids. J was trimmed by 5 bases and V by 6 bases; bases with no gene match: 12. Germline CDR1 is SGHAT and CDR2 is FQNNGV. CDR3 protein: CASSECGQAIYGYTF. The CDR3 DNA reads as TGTGCCAGCAGTGAATGCGGACAGGCGATTTATGGCTACACCTTC.

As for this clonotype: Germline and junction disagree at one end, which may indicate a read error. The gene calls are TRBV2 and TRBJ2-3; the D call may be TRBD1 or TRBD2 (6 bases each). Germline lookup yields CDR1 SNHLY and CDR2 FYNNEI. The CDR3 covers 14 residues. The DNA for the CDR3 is TGTGCCAGCAGCGTAGGCCAGGGGCGGGAAACGCAGTTTTTT. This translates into CASSVGQGRETQFF.

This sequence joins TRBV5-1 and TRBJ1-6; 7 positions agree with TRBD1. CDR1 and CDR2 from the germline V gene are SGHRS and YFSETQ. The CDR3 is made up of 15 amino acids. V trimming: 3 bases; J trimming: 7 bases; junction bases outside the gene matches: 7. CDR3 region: CASSYSPTGNSPLHF. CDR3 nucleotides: TGCGCCAGCAGCTACTCACCGACAGGGAATTCACCCCTCCACTTT.

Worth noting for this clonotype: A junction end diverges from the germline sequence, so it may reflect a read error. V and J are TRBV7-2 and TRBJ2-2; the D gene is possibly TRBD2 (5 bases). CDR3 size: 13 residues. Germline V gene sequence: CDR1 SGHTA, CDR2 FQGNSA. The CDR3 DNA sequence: TGCGCCAGCAGCCAAGAGGGCGCCGGGGAGCTGTTTTTT. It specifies CASSQEGAGELFF.

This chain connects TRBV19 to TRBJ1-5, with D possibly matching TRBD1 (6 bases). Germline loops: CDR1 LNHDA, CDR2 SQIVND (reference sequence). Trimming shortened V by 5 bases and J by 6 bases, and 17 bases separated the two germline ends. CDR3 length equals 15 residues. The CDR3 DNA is TGTGCCAGTAGTCGGGACACCTCAAGTACTCAGCCCCAGCATTTT. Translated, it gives CASSRDTSSTQPQHF.

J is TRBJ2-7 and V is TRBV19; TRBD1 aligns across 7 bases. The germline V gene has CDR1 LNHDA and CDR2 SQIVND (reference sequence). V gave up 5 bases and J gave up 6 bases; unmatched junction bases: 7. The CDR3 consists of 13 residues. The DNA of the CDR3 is TGTGCCAGTAGTGCCTACAGGGGTTCCGAGCAGTACTTC. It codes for CASSAYRGSEQYF.

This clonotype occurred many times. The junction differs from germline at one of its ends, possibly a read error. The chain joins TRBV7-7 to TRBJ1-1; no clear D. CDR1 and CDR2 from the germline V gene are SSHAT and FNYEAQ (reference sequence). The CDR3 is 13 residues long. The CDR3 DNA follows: TGTGCTAGCAGCTTACAATGGAACACTGAAGCTTTCTTT. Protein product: CASSLQWNTEAFF.

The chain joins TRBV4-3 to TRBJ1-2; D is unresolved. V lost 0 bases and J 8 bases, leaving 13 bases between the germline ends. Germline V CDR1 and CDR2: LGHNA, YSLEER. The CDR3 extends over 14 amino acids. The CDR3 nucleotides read TGCGCCAGCAGCCAAGAATCACAGTCCTGCGGCTACACCTTC. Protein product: CASSQESQSCGYTF.